This paragraph covers one T cell receptor (beta chain) sequence. The data derive from a study of blood T cell repertoires in COVID-19. Assay used: immunoSEQ multiplex PCR; TCRdb lists only in-frame clones, some missing. The sample lists a few hundred thousand clones; about 86% were seen once. Germline CDR1 is SGHRS and CDR2 is YFSETQ. V lost 4 bases to trimming and J lost 2 bases; unmatched junction nucleotides: 8. The CDR3 has 16 amino acids. Sequencing input: PBMCs or T cells enriched from blood (not recorded which). This TCR was sampled from a middle-aged woman with acute COVID-19. V and J are TRBV5-1 and TRBJ2-1, with 8 bases identical to TRBD1. The CDR3 is CASSTSTGATYNEQFF. The CDR3, as DNA: TGCGCCAGCAGCACCTCGACAGGGGCCACCTACAATGAGCAGTTCTTC.